The rows below give T cell receptor beta chains drawn from one sample of a study of identical twins. TCRdb re-analysed the 5' RACE reads in MiXCR, keeping a single row per CDR3 protein. Of nearly 900,000 distinct CDR3 sequences in the sample, about 12% were seen once. The sample was also reused in another study, on yellow fever vaccine responses in identical twins.

Sequenced material: PBMCs. Source of these receptors: a woman aged 18-29 years in good health. Each CDR3 is given with its conserved first and last residue. Each record gives: D gene, CDR3 length, V gene, CDR3 protein. A D gene is named only where the DNA matches it firmly.

>NA|15|TRBV18
CASSRQASNTGELFF
>TRBD2|16|TRBV20-1
CSARDPVGGRSYEQYF
>NA|17|TRBV27
CASSLWSTAGRDNEQFF
>TRBD1|17|TRBV5-1
CASSRGGEQGRKDGYTF
>NA|15|TRBV20-1
CSASPAGVRFQPQHF
>NA|13|TRBV20-1
CSARPENTGELFF
>NA|11|TRBV24-1
CATSAGDEQFF
>NA|14|TRBV7-9
CASSFYATNEKLFF
>NA|13|TRBV24-1
CATSDPRTDTQYF
>NA|12|TRBV20-1
CSARDGNSPLHF
>NA|11|TRBV20-1
CSARAPAEQYF
>NA|15|TRBV24-1
CATSPPGPNTGELFF
>NA|13|TRBV18
CASRPGRDEKLFF
>NA|12|TRBV29-1
CSVVRTNTEAFF
>NA|16|TRBV12-3/TRBV12-4
CASSLSFPQNNQPQHF
>NA|13|TRBV29-1
CSVPDRFNYGYTF
>NA|14|TRBV12-3/TRBV12-4
CASSLGLNTGELFF
>TRBD1|13|TRBV29-1
CSGQGAPGEKLFF
>NA|15|TRBV6-1
CASSPVRLSGNTIYF
>NA|17|TRBV5-5
CASSPMDQSFTYNEQFF
>NA|15|TRBV6-1
CASSPLGLNTDKQYF
>NA|16|TRBV9
CASSVGGTALADTQYF
>TRBD2|17|TRBV5-1
CASSPGLAGGAKNIQYF
>NA|15|TRBV9
CASSESGLAYNEQFF
>TRBD2|17|TRBV7-8
CASSLARLAHSYNEQFF
>NA|14|TRBV7-9
CASSLEAITGELFF
>NA|14|TRBV7-9
CASSVLGEVYGYTF
>TRBD2|17|TRBV13
CASSLRVRGGSYNEQFF
>NA|14|TRBV7-3
CASSLLGEGETQYF
>TRBD1|16|TRBV12-3/TRBV12-4
CASSSIRGLNTGELFF
>TRBD2|15|TRBV24-1
CATSEGLAVNNEQFF
>NA|19|TRBV12-3/TRBV12-4
CASHRSYRDKAENTGELFF
>NA|16|TRBV28
CASKPREGGGTYEQYF
>NA|13|TRBV20-1
CSASSPTYTEAFF
>NA|16|TRBV24-1
CATSDFQDLSTDTQYF
>NA|13|TRBV15
CATSRGPDGELFF
>TRBD1|17|TRBV6-1
CASSEDRGVSYNSPLHF
>TRBD2|16|TRBV20-1
CSASPPSGIVTDTQYF
>TRBD2|12|TRBV5-6
CASSLLAIEQYF
>NA|12|TRBV2
CASKDSSGELFF
>NA|16|TRBV4-1
CASSPCRDSCTGELFF
>NA|15|TRBV10-3
CAISESGHRNTEAFF
>TRBD2|15|TRBV20-1
CSALGLAGAPDTQYF
>TRBD2|14|TRBV7-9
CASSLVGTSVEQFF
>TRBD2|18|TRBV23-1
CASSPIPIAGNTTDTQYF
>TRBD1|15|TRBV7-9
CASSHTTGGAETQYF
>NA|12|TRBV25-1
CASGQYTDTQYF
>TRBD2|14|TRBV12-3/TRBV12-4
CASSPRLAVYEQYF